One and the same sample provided the 31 T cell receptor beta chains below, sequenced in a study of blood T cells in healthy people across ages. Alongside a J-beta primer mix, a sample-barcoded 5' primer served in a second PCR lasting about 7 to 12 cycles. Using its own MiXCR run on the 5' RACE reads, TCRdb lists one record per CDR3 protein. The sample lists 780,000 or so distinct CDR3 sequences; about 61% were seen once. The sequencing sample was made of blood. These receptors were collected from a man between 35 and 55 years old in good health.

The table lists this clonotype with a few counts. The chain recombines TRBV7-2 with TRBJ2-7; the match to TRBD1 covers 7 bases. The CDR3 contains 13 residues. With 6 bases clipped from V and 2 bases from J, the junction kept 4 bases outside the gene matches. The germline V gene has CDR1 SGHTA and CDR2 FQGNSA. CDR3 amino acids: CASSQTGAYEQYF. CDR3 in DNA: TGTGCCAGCAGTCAAACAGGGGCCTACGAGCAGTACTTC.

The chain carries TRBV9 and TRBJ2-1, with 8 bases matching TRBD1. V lost 3 bases, J lost 2 bases, and 7 bases stayed unmatched. The CDR3 is 16 residues long. Germline CDR1 SGDLS, CDR2 YYNGEE. The CDR3 region has the DNA TGTGCCAGCAGCGGCTCTGAGGACAGGGCCTACAATGAGCAGTTCTTC. Protein: CASSGSEDRAYNEQFF. Supplemented by reference TRBV9 and TRBJ2-1, the full variable domain reads DSGVTQTPKHLITATGQRVTLRCSPRSGDLSVYWYQQSLDQGLQFLIQYYNGEERAKGNILERFSAQQFPDLHSELNLSSLELGDSALYFCASSGSEDRAYNEQFFGPGTRLTVL.

V and J are TRBV6-5 and TRBJ1-2; the match to TRBD1 covers 9 bases. After removal of 1 base from V and 5 bases from J, the junction contained 8 bases not matched to a gene. The CDR3 spans 16 residues. CDR1 is MNHEY and CDR2 is SVGAGI in the germline V gene. This chain's CDR3 is CASSYFYRGPRYGYTF. In nucleotides, the CDR3 is TGTGCCAGCAGTTACTTTTACAGGGGGCCAAGGTATGGCTACACCTTC.

The chain uses TRBV20-1 and TRBJ2-7; 9 positions match TRBD2. Germline values: CDR1 DFQATT, CDR2 SNEGSKA (reference sequence). CDR3 length: 15 residues. V shed 5 bases and J 2 bases; nucleotides not matched to a gene: 10. For the CDR3, the DNA is TGCAGTGCTCAGAGGGCTAGCGGGAACCCCTACGAGCAGTACTTC. Its protein product is CSAQRASGNPYEQYF.

This clonotype was counted at least ten times. The V gene is TRBV20-1, the J gene TRBJ1-1; D ambiguous. The CDR3 has 10 amino acids. Germline V gives CDR1 DFQATT, CDR2 SNEGSKA (reference sequence). V lost 5 bases to trimming and J lost 8 bases, with 9 bases between them. The CDR3 loop is CSALQVEAFF. The CDR3 nucleotides read TGCAGTGCTTTGCAGGTAGAAGCTTTCTTT.

This chain joins TRBV11-2 and TRBJ1-1, with 9 positions matching TRBD1. With 1 base clipped from V and 11 bases from J, the junction kept 5 bases outside the gene matches. Per germline, CDR1 SGHAT and CDR2 FQNNGV. The CDR3 sequence is 13 residues long. CDR3 nucleotide sequence: TGTGCCAGCAGCTTAGGGGGGGACAGGGCGGCTTTCTTT. This codes for CASSLGGDRAAFF.

The rearrangement joins TRBV6-2 or TRBV6-3 to TRBJ2-3, with a possible D match to TRBD1 (6 bases). The CDR3 runs to 14 residues. V was cut by 6 bases and J by 5 bases, with 15 bases left in between. CDR1 is MNHEY and CDR2 is SVGEGT in the germline V gene. CDR3 amino acids: CASRRTQGRDTQYF. DNA for the CDR3: TGTGCCAGCAGGCGGACGCAGGGGAGAGATACGCAGTATTTT.

V usage is TRBV7-2 and J usage is TRBJ2-4; D is perhaps TRBD1 (7 bases). V gave up 5 bases and J gave up 0 bases, with 14 bases separating them. CDR3 length: 16 residues. CDR1 and CDR2 from the germline V gene are SGHTA and FQGNSA. The CDR3 nucleotides read TGTGCCAGCAGCCCCGGAGGGGGCAGAGCCAAAAACATTCAGTACTTC. Translated, it gives CASSPGGGRAKNIQYF.

V is TRBV7-2 and J is TRBJ2-1; TRBD2 matches at 9 bases. The CDR3 is 18 residues long. Trimming removed 7 bases from V and 4 bases from J; junction bases left unmatched: 17. CDR1 is SGHTA and CDR2 is FQGNSA in the germline V gene. CDR3 loop: CASIILPLGSGRYNEQFF. The CDR3 nucleotides are TGTGCCAGCATAATTCTGCCCCTAGGTAGCGGGAGATACAATGAGCAGTTCTTC. Based on the CDR3 plus reference TRBV7-2 and TRBJ2-1, the full variable domain is GAGVSQSPSNKVTEKGKDVELRCDPISGHTALYWYRQSLGQGLEFLIYFQGNSAPDKSGLPSDRFSAERTGGSVSTLTIQRTQQEDSAVYLCASIILPLGSGRYNEQFFGPGTRLTVL.

In this sample, this clonotype turned up many times. The rearrangement joins TRBV5-8 to TRBJ1-5; D remains ambiguous. The germline V gene has CDR1 SGHTS and CDR2 YDEGEE. The CDR3 runs 12 residues. V dropped 4 bases and J dropped 3 bases, with 5 bases sitting between them. DNA for the CDR3: TGTGCCAGCAGCACCCTCAATCAGCCCCAGCATTTT. Translation gives CASSTLNQPQHF.

A word on this clonotype: One end of the junction does not line up with germline, which may come from a read error. The chain carries TRBV5-4 and TRBJ2-7; the D is unclear. The CDR3 runs to 15 residues. The germline V gene has CDR1 SGHNT and CDR2 YYREEE (reference sequence). In nucleotides, the CDR3 is TGCGCCAGCAGCCAAGAAAGGCCAGCTACCTACGAGCAGTACTTC. This translates into CASSQERPATYEQYF.

The J gene is TRBJ2-1, the V gene TRBV24-1; possible D gene TRBD2, 5 bases. Trimming left V 3 bases short and J 6 bases short, with 20 bases between. Germline CDR1 is KGHDR and CDR2 is SFDVKD. This CDR3 region has 17 residues. The CDR3 reads CATSDPGRGNPFNEQFF. The CDR3 DNA reads TGTGCCACCAGTGATCCCGGTCGGGGTAACCCCTTCAATGAGCAGTTCTTC.

V gene TRBV24-1 combines with J gene TRBJ2-5, with 9 nucleotides matching TRBD1. The CDR3 totals 15 residues. Germline V gene lookup returns CDR1 KGHDR and CDR2 SFDVKD. The V and J ends lost 3 bases and 1 base, in that order; junction bases with no gene match: 2. CDR3 region: CATSDVGQGQETQYF. CDR3 coding DNA: TGTGCCACCAGTGATGTGGGACAGGGCCAAGAGACCCAGTACTTC.

This clonotype was seen only once. The chain joins TRBV29-1 to TRBJ1-1; TRBD1 matches 8 bases. J gave up 1 base and V 7 bases, and 11 bases lay outside the gene matches. From germline, CDR1 is SQVTM and CDR2 ANQGSEA. The length of the CDR3 is 15 residues. The CDR3 region has the DNA TGCAGCGCCCTAGACAGGGGATTTAGGAACACTGAAGCTTTCTTT. Translation gives CSALDRGFRNTEAFF.

This clonotype has at least ten counts. V and J are TRBV12-3 or TRBV12-4 and TRBJ2-1, with D possibly being TRBD2 (5 bases). This CDR3 is built from 14 residues. Deletions cut 3 bases from V and 6 bases from J, with 12 bases between. DNA for the CDR3: TGTGCCAGCAGTTTCGGGGATGCGGGCAATGAGCAGTTCTTC. Amino acid sequence: CASSFGDAGNEQFF.

The chain uses TRBV12-3 or TRBV12-4 and TRBJ2-3; 11 bases align to TRBD2. The CDR3 sequence is 16 residues long. V gave up 6 bases and J gave up 4 bases; unmatched junction bases: 9. This CDR3 is CASSKTSGSFSDTQYF. The CDR3 DNA reads TGTGCCAGCAGCAAAACTAGCGGGAGTTTTTCAGATACGCAGTATTTT.

V and J are TRBV6-6 and TRBJ1-1, with TRBD1 as a possible D gene (5 bases). V lost 6 bases and J 8 bases, leaving 13 bases between the germline ends. Looked up from germline, CDR1 is MNHNY and CDR2 is SVGAGI (reference sequence). This CDR3 is built from 12 residues. In DNA form, the CDR3 reads TGTGCCAGCAGCCCAACTCGGGGGGAAGCTTTCTTT. The encoded protein is CASSPTRGEAFF.

The chain is built from TRBV7-2 and TRBJ1-5; 7 bases fit TRBD1. The CDR3 consists of 15 residues. With V trimmed by 5 bases and J by 3 bases, 7 bases remained unmatched. Germline V gene sequence: CDR1 SGHTA, CDR2 FQGNSA. The CDR3 sequence: CASSPQGQVNQPQHF. CDR3 coding DNA: TGTGCCAGCAGCCCCCAAGGACAGGTCAATCAGCCCCAGCATTTT.

The chain couples TRBV25-1 to TRBJ1-5, with D tentatively TRBD1 (6 bases). CDR1 is MGHDK, CDR2 SYGVNS, per germline. The CDR3 has 16 residues. With 0 bases removed from V and 2 bases from J, the gap between germline ends came to 11 bases. This CDR3 is CASSEYGGDGNQPQHF. In nucleotides, the CDR3 is TGTGCCAGCAGTGAATACGGGGGCGATGGCAATCAGCCCCAGCATTTT.

The chain recombines TRBV20-1 with TRBJ2-3; 13 positions agree with TRBD2. This CDR3 has 15 residues. The V and J ends lost 8 bases and 0 bases, in that order; junction bases with no gene match: 5. Germline V lookup: CDR1 DFQATT, CDR2 SNEGSKA (reference sequence). Written as DNA, the CDR3 is TGCAGTTATACTAGCGGGAGGGCAAGCACAGATACGCAGTATTTT. Its protein product is CSYTSGRASTDTQYF.

The chain carries TRBV11-3 and TRBJ2-3; D is perhaps TRBD1 (5 bases). Germline V gives CDR1 SGHNT, CDR2 YENEEA. V lost 5 bases and J lost 2, with 14 bases in between. The CDR3 loop spans 15 amino acids. DNA for the CDR3: TGTGCCAGCAGCGAACAGGCCTTACTCACAGATACGCAGTATTTT. Protein: CASSEQALLTDTQYF.

The V gene is TRBV24-1, the J gene TRBJ1-2; no reliable D call. The germline V gene has CDR1 KGHDR and CDR2 SFDVKD. V was pared by 4 bases and J by 2 bases, with 10 bases between. The CDR3 runs 14 residues. The CDR3 DNA sequence: TGTGCCACCAGTGACCGCAGCAGAAACTATGGCTACACCTTC. Protein: CATSDRSRNYGYTF.

This chain uses TRBV12-3 or TRBV12-4 with TRBJ1-2; the D is unclear. Trimming removed 7 bases at V and 4 bases at J, with 16 bases between. The CDR3 is made up of 14 amino acids. The CDR3 DNA reads as TGTGCCAGCATTTGGGGAGAGCAGCCCTATGGCTACACCTTC. Translated: CASIWGEQPYGYTF.

V usage is TRBV6-1 and J usage is TRBJ2-4; 9 positions agree with TRBD2. The germline gives CDR1 MNHNS, CDR2 SASEGT. The CDR3 contains 19 residues. The V segment lost 5 bases and the J segment 0 bases; nucleotides outside the gene matches: 14. The CDR3 DNA reads TGTGCCAGCAGTCAGCGGACTAGCGATACTCCAATAGCCAAAAACATTCAGTACTTC. Amino acid sequence: CASSQRTSDTPIAKNIQYF.

The sample holds a few counts of this clonotype. The chain combines TRBV7-3 with TRBJ2-7; D might be TRBD1 or TRBD2, each matching 5 bases. The CDR3 extends over 20 amino acids. V was trimmed by 5 bases and J by 3 bases, leaving 32 bases between them. Germline lookup yields CDR1 SGHTA and CDR2 FQGTGA. The CDR3 DNA reads as TGTGCCAGCAGCGATCGAAAAGCCGGGACCCCCGTTAAGCCCCACTACGAGCAGTACTTC. Translated, it gives CASSDRKAGTPVKPHYEQYF.

For the CDR3, the DNA is TGCAGTGTCTCTCTAGCGGGGGGGCGGTCGTTTGAGCAGTACTTC. It translates to CSVSLAGGRSFEQYF. The rearrangement links TRBV20-1 to TRBJ2-7, with 12 bases that match TRBD2. The J segment lost 7 bases and the V segment lost 7 bases, leaving 14 bases of the junction unmatched. CDR1 and CDR2 from the germline V gene are DFQATT and SNEGSKA (reference sequence). CDR3 length: 15 residues.

This clonotype was picked up a small number of times. The chain has TRBV7-2 and TRBJ2-6; 9 nucleotides line up with TRBD1. Germline V CDR1 and CDR2: SGHTA, FQGNSA. The CDR3 length is 17 residues. The V and J ends lost 7 bases and 0 bases, in that order; junction bases with no gene match: 7. DNA for the CDR3: TGTGCCAGCACCCTGACAGGGGGAGCCTCTGGGGCCAACGTCCTGACTTTC. As protein: CASTLTGGASGANVLTF.

The chain recombines TRBV4-3 with TRBJ2-5; the D is unclear. Per the germline V gene, CDR1 is LGHNA and CDR2 is YSLEER. This CDR3 spans 16 amino acids. V shed 0 bases and J shed 4 bases, with 15 bases lying between them. The CDR3 loop reads CASSQEGTVLGETQYF. The CDR3 DNA reads TGCGCCAGCAGCCAAGAGGGTACGGTCCTTGGAGAGACCCAGTACTTC.

This chain connects TRBV24-1 to TRBJ2-3; 10 positions match TRBD2. This CDR3 is built from 14 residues. The V gene end was trimmed by 2 bases and the J gene end by 6 bases; junction bases not matched to a gene: 1. CDR1 is KGHDR and CDR2 is SFDVKD in the germline V gene. The chain's CDR3 is CATSDSGLADTQYF. The CDR3 DNA reads TGTGCCACCAGTGATTCGGGACTAGCGGATACGCAGTATTTT.

The chain combines TRBV11-2 with TRBJ2-2; 7 bases align to TRBD1. V shed 4 bases, J shed 2 bases, and the junction held 7 bases outside the gene matches. This CDR3 is built from 16 residues. Germline CDR1 reads SGHAT; CDR2 reads FQNNGV. In DNA, the CDR3 is TGTGCCAGCAGCTCACGACAGGGTAGCAACACCGGGGAGCTGTTTTTT. As protein: CASSSRQGSNTGELFF.

The chain recombines TRBV29-1 with TRBJ2-5, with TRBD1 as a possible D gene (5 bases). The germline V gene has CDR1 SQVTM and CDR2 ANQGSEA. The CDR3 totals 13 residues. Between the trimmed V and J ends, which lost 5 bases and 2 bases, there was a span of 12 bases. For the CDR3, the DNA is TGCAGCGTTTTTCCGACAGCTCAAGAGACCCAGTACTTC. Protein product: CSVFPTAQETQYF.